Presented here are 12 T cell receptor beta chains from one specimen sequenced in a study of blood T cells in healthy people across ages. A second PCR, run for about 6 to 11 cycles, used a sample-barcoded 5' primer plus a J-beta primer mix. TCRdb fed the 5' RACE reads into MiXCR, producing one record per CDR3 protein. Of 550,000 to 600,000 distinct CDR3 sequences in the sample, roughly 48% were seen once. Specimen: blood. Receptor source: an older man in good health.

This clonotype was picked up a small number of times. The CDR3 loop reads CASNLDGPLDEQFF. CDR3 nucleotide sequence: TGTGCCAGCAACCTGGACGGACCCTTGGATGAGCAGTTCTTC. The chain couples TRBV7-2 to TRBJ2-1; D remains unclear. Trimming took 7 bases from V and 8 from J, leaving 18 bases between them. The CDR3 runs 14 residues. Germline V CDR1 and CDR2: SGHTA, FQGNSA.

This clonotype was found a few times. The CDR3 nucleotides are TGTGCCAGCAGGGGGGCAGGGTACACCTCCTACAATGAGCAGTTCTTC. Protein product: CASRGAGYTSYNEQFF. V and J are TRBV12-3 or TRBV12-4 and TRBJ2-1; weak D call: TRBD1 (6 bases). The CDR3 consists of 16 residues. Trimming pared 6 bases from V and 0 bases from J, leaving 15 bases between.

With regard to this clonotype: This may arise from a read error, as a much more abundant clone is one base away. The CDR3 loop is CVSSYSRTSGSPDTQYF. CDR3 DNA: TGTGTCAGCAGTTACTCCCGGACTAGCGGGAGCCCAGATACGCAGTATTTT. The chain is built from TRBV6-5 and TRBJ2-3; 13 bases agree with TRBD2. The CDR3 runs 17 residues. Germline lookup yields CDR1 MNHEY and CDR2 SVGAGI.

There are many counts of this clonotype. This CDR3 is CSVEEDSSYEQYF. The CDR3 DNA sequence: TGCAGCGTTGAAGAAGATAGCTCCTACGAGCAGTACTTC. This chain joins TRBV29-1 and TRBJ2-7; D unresolved. The CDR3 sequence is 13 residues long. Deletions cut 0 bases from V and 0 bases from J, with 6 bases between. Per the germline V gene, CDR1 is SQVTM and CDR2 is ANQGSEA.

The chain carries TRBV3-1 and TRBJ2-7; 7 nucleotides agree with TRBD2. The CDR3 length is 12 residues. Germline loops: CDR1 LGHDT, CDR2 YNNKEL (reference sequence). V lost 1 base, J lost 11 bases, and 5 bases stayed unmatched. Written as DNA, the CDR3 is TGTGCCAGCAGCCAAGGGGGTCGGGAGGAGTACTTC. Residues: CASSQGGREEYF.

This clonotype was seen only a few times. The CDR3 nucleotides read TGTGCCAGCAGCTCAACCGGGACAGGGCGTGTTATCTCCTACAATGAGCAGTTCTTC. Protein product: CASSSTGTGRVISYNEQFF. V and J are TRBV7-3 and TRBJ2-1; 9 bases match TRBD1. Unmatched junction bases numbered 13, after V lost 4 bases and J lost 0 bases. The CDR3 runs 19 residues. From germline, CDR1 is SGHTA and CDR2 FQGTGA.

The V and J genes are TRBV5-1 and TRBJ2-3, with D perhaps TRBD1 or TRBD2 (5 bases each). The CDR3 is 18 amino acids. Trimming shortened V by 7 bases and J by 2 bases, and 26 bases separated the two germline ends. Per the germline V gene, CDR1 is SGHRS and CDR2 is YFSETQ. The CDR3 sequence is CASRRGAFRERYTDTQYF. CDR3 nucleotides: TGCGCCAGCCGTCGTGGGGCGTTCCGGGAAAGGTACACAGATACGCAGTATTTT.

The chain is built from TRBV3-1 and TRBJ2-4, with 10 bases that match TRBD2. The germline V gene has CDR1 LGHDT and CDR2 YNNKEL (reference sequence). This CDR3 has 15 residues. The J segment lost 12 bases and the V segment lost 2 bases, leaving 10 bases of the junction unmatched. DNA of the CDR3: TGTGCCAGCAGCCAACGGCTAGCGGGGGCTCCGTCTCAGTACTTC. Translating gives CASSQRLAGAPSQYF. The entire variable domain, with the rest obtained from reference TRBV3-1 and TRBJ2-4, is as follows: DTAVSQTPKYLVTQMGNDKSIKCEQNLGHDTMYWYKQDSKKFLKIMFSYNNKELIINETVPNRFSPKSPDKAHLNLHINSLELGDSAVYFCASSQRLAGAPSQYFGAGTRLSVL.

This clonotype was seen more than once but under ten times. This chain joins TRBV20-1 and TRBJ2-3, with D unclear. Germline CDR1 is DFQATT and CDR2 is SNEGSKA (reference sequence). The V and J ends lost 3 bases and 1 base respectively, with 5 bases between them. The length of the CDR3 is 12 residues. In DNA form, the CDR3 reads TGCAGTGCTAGTGGCGGCACAGATACGCAGTATTTT. Its protein product is CSASGGTDTQYF.

For this clonotype: Germline and junction disagree at one end, which may indicate a read error. The chain links TRBV28 to TRBJ2-7, with D tentatively TRBD1 or TRBD2 (5 bases each). The germline gives CDR1 MDHEN, CDR2 SYDVKM. This CDR3 is built from 15 residues. Here the CDR3 reads CASNFRGPTSYEQYF. CDR3 DNA: TGCGCCAGCAATTTTCGGGGCCCAACCTCCTACGAGCAGTACTTC.

This clonotype has a handful of counts. This may be a read error, as it is one base from a much larger clone. The chain couples TRBV6-6 to TRBJ2-5; 13 positions match TRBD2. This CDR3 comprises 15 residues. Looked up from germline, CDR1 is MNHNY and CDR2 is SVGAGI (reference sequence). The J segment lost 11 bases and the V segment lost 6 bases, leaving 12 bases of the junction unmatched. CDR3 protein: CASSAGLAGDHEQYF. CDR3 coding DNA: TGTGCCAGCAGCGCCGGACTAGCGGGAGATCATGAGCAGTACTTC.

This clonotype was seen ten or more times. V and J are TRBV6-6 and TRBJ1-6; the D is unclear. V lost 7 bases and J lost 8, with 15 bases in between. CDR3 size: 14 residues. Germline V gene data show CDR1 as MNHNY and CDR2 as SVGAGI (reference sequence). This chain's CDR3 is CASTLKGSYSPLHF. The CDR3 DNA is TGTGCCAGCACCCTCAAGGGTTCCTATTCACCCCTCCACTTT.